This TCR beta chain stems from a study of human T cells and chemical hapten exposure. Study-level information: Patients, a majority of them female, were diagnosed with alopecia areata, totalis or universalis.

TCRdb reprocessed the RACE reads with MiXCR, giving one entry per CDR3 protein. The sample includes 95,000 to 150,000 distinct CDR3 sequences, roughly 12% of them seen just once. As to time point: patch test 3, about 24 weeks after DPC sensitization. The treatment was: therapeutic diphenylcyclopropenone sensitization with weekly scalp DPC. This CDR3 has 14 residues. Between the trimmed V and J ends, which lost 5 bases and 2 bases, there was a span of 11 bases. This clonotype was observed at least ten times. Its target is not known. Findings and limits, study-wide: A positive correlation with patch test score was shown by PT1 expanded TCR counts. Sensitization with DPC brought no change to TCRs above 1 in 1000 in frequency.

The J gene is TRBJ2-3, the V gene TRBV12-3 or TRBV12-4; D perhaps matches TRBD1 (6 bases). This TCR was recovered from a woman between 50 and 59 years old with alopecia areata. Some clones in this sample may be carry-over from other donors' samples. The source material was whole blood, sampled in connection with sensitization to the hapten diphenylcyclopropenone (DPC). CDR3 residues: CASSQQGSTDTQYF. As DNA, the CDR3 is TGTGCCAGCAGTCAACAGGGATCCACAGATACGCAGTATTTT.